This passage covers 6 T cell receptor beta chains from one sample sequenced in a study of patients and donors after allogeneic stem cell transplantation. TCRdb called the RT-PCR reads again in MiXCR, with one record for every CDR3 protein. The table lists 110,000 or so distinct CDR3 sequences, around 33% of them singletons. The sequenced material came from blood, either unsorted or a sorted T cell fraction (not recorded which). The source of these receptors is a human donor who was either an allogeneic HSCT recipient or a stem cell or donor lymphocyte infusion donor (not recorded which). It is not recorded whose cells these are; they may come from a transplant donor.

This clonotype appeared a few times. This rearrangement joins TRBV11-1 to TRBJ1-4; no firm D call. Germline values: CDR1 SGHAT, CDR2 FQDESV (reference sequence). This CDR3 contains 14 residues. The germline V and J ends were trimmed by 4 bases and 5 bases, with 11 bases remaining between them. The CDR3 reads CASSSSVWNEKLFF. The DNA for the CDR3 is TGTGCCAGCAGCTCAAGTGTGTGGAATGAAAAACTGTTTTTT.

J is TRBJ1-5 and V is TRBV4-2; D is unclear. This CDR3 has 13 amino acids. The germline CDR1 and CDR2 sequences are LGHNA and YNFKEQ. V was trimmed by 6 bases and J by 7 bases, leaving 13 bases between them. The chain's CDR3 is CASRLRPGQPQHF. CDR3 coding DNA: TGTGCCAGCAGACTCCGACCGGGGCAGCCCCAGCATTTT.

J is TRBJ1-5 and V is TRBV20-1; 8 positions agree with TRBD1. Germline CDR1 is DFQATT and CDR2 is SNEGSKA (reference sequence). V lost 6 bases to trimming and J lost 8 bases; unmatched junction nucleotides: 12. This CDR3 contains 14 residues. The CDR3 region has the DNA TGCAGTGCGCCCCGGCAGGGGGCAAGGGAGCCCCAGCATTTT. The encoded protein is CSAPRQGAREPQHF.

Here the CDR3 reads CASSSTGDSPLHF. The CDR3 DNA reads as TGTGCCAGCAGTTCTACAGGGGATTCACCCCTCCACTTT. The chain employs TRBV12-3 or TRBV12-4 and TRBJ1-6; TRBD1 aligns across 7 bases. The CDR3 is 13 residues long. Trimming took 4 bases from V and 8 from J; bases not matched to a gene: 2.

The V call is TRBV11-2, the J call TRBJ2-1, with D perhaps assigned TRBD1 or TRBD2 (6 bases each). The CDR3 consists of 13 residues. The V and J ends lost 4 bases and 4 bases respectively, with 8 bases between them. Per the germline V gene, CDR1 is SGHAT and CDR2 is FQNNGV. The DNA of the CDR3 is TGTGCCAGCAGCTCGGGGGCTTACAATGAGCAGTTCTTC. Protein product: CASSSGAYNEQFF.

This sequence joins TRBV10-3 and TRBJ1-2, with D hard to call. The CDR3 spans 13 residues. V lost 10 bases and J lost 5, with 17 bases in between. CDR1 is ENHRY and CDR2 is SYGVKD in the germline V gene. The CDR3 coding sequence is TGTGCCAACACCCCGGGCCCAGGATATGGCTACACCTTC. As protein: CANTPGPGYGYTF.